What follows are 3 T cell receptor beta chains derived from one specimen sequenced in a study of identical twins. TCRdb ran MiXCR on the 5' RACE reads and lists one entry per CDR3 protein. The sample lists approximately 890,000 distinct CDR3 sequences; about 12% were seen once. The sample also formed part of further work on yellow fever vaccine responses in identical twins.

The sample was PBMCs. The receptor set was obtained from a woman younger than 35 in good health.

J is TRBJ2-3 and V is TRBV11-2; D ambiguous. The CDR3 totals 15 residues. Germline-derived CDR1 and CDR2 are SGHAT and FQNNGV. Trimming stripped 5 bases from V and 2 bases from J, with 14 bases between. The CDR3 region has the DNA TGTGCCAGCAGCCCGGGCTGGCGTTTCACAGATACGCAGTATTTT. This codes for CASSPGWRFTDTQYF. Supplemented by reference TRBV11-2 and TRBJ2-3, the full variable domain reads EAGVAQSPRYKIIEKRQSVAFWCNPISGHATLYWYQQILGQGPKLLIQFQNNGVVDDSQLPKDRFSAERLKGVDSTLKIQPAKLEDSAVYLCASSPGWRFTDTQYFGPGTRLTVL.

The table lists this clonotype with a count of one. J is TRBJ2-3 and V is TRBV5-1; possibly TRBD2 for D (6 bases). The CDR3 runs to 14 residues. V was shortened by 2 bases and J by 10 bases, with 17 bases between the two germline ends. Per the germline V gene, CDR1 is SGHRS and CDR2 is YFSETQ. DNA for the CDR3: TGCGCCAGCAGCTTTTCTAGCGCCGATGGGGCGCAGTATTTT. Amino acid sequence: CASSFSSADGAQYF.

The V and J genes are TRBV2 and TRBJ2-7, with 11 positions matching TRBD2. This CDR3 region has 16 residues. J gave up 5 bases and V 2 bases, and 8 bases lay outside the gene matches. CDR1 SNHLY and CDR2 FYNNEI come from the germline V gene. The CDR3 nucleotides read TGTGCCAGCAGTGAATTTATAGGACTAGCGGGCAACGAGCAGTACTTC. Protein sequence: CASSEFIGLAGNEQYF. The full variable domain, rest sourced from reference TRBV2 and TRBJ2-7, is EPEVTQTPSHQVTQMGQEVILRCVPISNHLYFYWYRQILGQKVEFLVSFYNNEISEKSEIFDDQFSVERPDGSNFTLKIRSTKLEDSAMYFCASSEFIGLAGNEQYFGPGTRLTVT.